This TCR beta chain was retrieved from a study of control samples from healthy donors and cancer patients. Libraries were prepared by immunoSEQ multiplex PCR; TCRdb keeps only in-frame clonotypes and omits some of them. The top ten hold about 1.8% of the sample, which has roughly 59,000 clones, approximately 92% seen once. The J segment lost 4 bases and the V segment lost 6 bases, leaving 10 bases of the junction unmatched. The CDR3 has 15 residues. Per germline, CDR1 MGHDK and CDR2 SYGVNS. This receptor was obtained from a man aged 35 to 55 with colorectal cancer. The sample taken for sequencing was PBMCs. V is TRBV25-1 and J is TRBJ2-7; 9 positions agree with TRBD1. CDR3 sequence (DNA): TGTGCCAGCAGACTAACGGGACAGGGCTTATACGAGCAGTACTTC. The encoded protein is CASRLTGQGLYEQYF.